The clone carrying this TCR beta chain appeared a few times. Its matching antigen is unknown. This entry is derived from a study of T-cell reconstitution after alpha-beta-depleted transplantation in children. Findings and caveats of the study: High day-60 TCRbeta diversity in some patients came from surviving recipient T cells and thymic progenitors. Several hundred graft clones that had expanded were reportedly the source of alpha-beta T cells about two months after transplant. T cells produced anew were the main source of T-cell counts and diversity one year after transplant.

Unique molecular identifiers were incorporated when the TCRbeta library was constructed. TCRdb reprocessed the PCR reads via MiXCR and lists one record per CDR3 protein. Seen here are 700,000 to 950,000 distinct CDR3 sequences, around 15% observed once, and the top ten hold approximately 4.5%. The CDR3 extends over 19 amino acids. The germline CDR1 and CDR2 sequences are MGHRA and YSYEKL. Unmatched junction bases numbered 10, after V lost 0 bases and J lost 3 bases. The gene calls are TRBV4-1 and TRBJ2-1; 11 bases map to TRBD2. The specimen comprised PBMCs, mostly from graft donor cells, sampled 360 days after TCRalphabeta/CD19-depleted stem cell transplant. This receptor was taken from a male patient younger than 18 who had a stem cell transplant for acute lymphoblastic leukemia, so the T cells may come from the graft donor. CDR3 loop: CASSQDPFSGRAIYNEQFF. The CDR3 bases are TGCGCCAGCAGCCAAGATCCGTTTAGCGGGAGGGCCATCTACAATGAGCAGTTCTTC.